The next 4 T cell receptor beta chains were all read from a single sample in a study of T cell repertoires in cytomegalovirus infection. MiXCR, applied by TCRdb to the reads, yields one record per CDR3 protein. Here the sample spans some 800,000 distinct CDR3 sequences, about 28% being singletons. Their antigens remain unidentified. The material was cultured CD8+ T cells from PBMCs, obtained from culture after CMV antigen stimulation. These TCRs come from a human donor in good health (CMV status not recorded). Some clones in this sample may be carry-over from other donors' samples.

The table lists this clonotype with a few counts. J is TRBJ1-2 and V is TRBV20-1; D not certain. V lost 0 bases, J lost 7 bases, and 12 bases lay in between. Germline V lookup: CDR1 DFQATT, CDR2 SNEGSKA (reference sequence). The CDR3 sequence is 13 residues long. In nucleotides, the CDR3 is TGCAGTGCTAGAGATCATGTGGGTGGTGGCTACACCTTC. This codes for CSARDHVGGGYTF.

Ten or more counts support this clonotype. The chain uses TRBV6-1 and TRBJ2-1; D is undetermined. The V gene's germline CDR1 is MNHNS and CDR2 SASEGT. The length of the CDR3 is 16 residues. V was shortened by 2 bases and J by 3 bases, with 14 bases between the two germline ends. The CDR3 loop is CASSEYQSLHYNEQFF. The CDR3 DNA reads TGTGCCAGCAGTGAATACCAGAGTCTTCACTACAATGAGCAGTTCTTC.

This clonotype was seen only a few times. CDR3 DNA sequence: TGTGCCAGCCAGACTGGAAATGAGCAGTTCTTC. It yields the protein CASQTGNEQFF. V usage is TRBV6-5 and J usage is TRBJ2-1, with D uncertain. The CDR3 covers 11 residues. V was cut by 8 bases and J by 7 bases, with 9 bases left in between. Germline V lookup: CDR1 MNHEY, CDR2 SVGAGI.

Notes on this clonotype: Germline and junction disagree at one end, which may indicate a read error. V and J are TRBV7-7 and TRBJ2-3; TRBD1 matches at 7 bases. The CDR3 sequence is 15 residues long. The germline gives CDR1 SSHAT, CDR2 FNYEAQ (reference sequence). CDR3 residues: CASSLGEGAADTQYF. DNA of the CDR3: TGTGCTAGCAGCTTAGGAGAGGGGGCCGCAGATACGCAGTATTTT.